Described below is a single T cell receptor beta chain sequence and its context. Its specificity is not known. CDR1 LNHNV and CDR2 YYDKDF come from the germline V gene (reference sequence). Trimming removed 0 bases at V and 2 bases at J, with 17 bases between. The CDR3 has 17 residues. Hyperthyroidism is called stable when no ophthalmopathy develops within 18 months of follow-up. Enrolled hyperthyroidism patients had a new diagnosis, a duration under 2 months, and an age of 18 to 65. This specimen comes from a study of Graves' ophthalmopathy and Graves' hyperthyroidism. Study background: Pretreatment peripheral blood was obtained at initial diagnosis. Findings and caveats of the study: Blood repertoires reportedly contained most expanded thyroid clonotypes above 0.001 frequency.

The study amplified TCR beta CDR3 regions using RNA transcripts. HTBI primers were employed in first-round RT-PCR, then a second-round multiplex PCR followed. TCRdb re-called the multiplex PCR reads with MiXCR, one entry per CDR3 protein. In the table there are around 400,000 distinct CDR3 sequences, more than 20% of which are singletons. This sequence joins TRBV15 and TRBJ2-7; weak D call: TRBD1 (7 bases). The sample comprised peripheral blood. This TCR was recovered from a woman aged 18-30 years with stable Graves' hyperthyroidism. The CDR3 DNA is TGTGCCACCAGCAGAGATAGAGGCGGGACAGCAACCTACGAGCAGTACTTC. This codes for CATSRDRGGTATYEQYF.